This TCR beta chain originates from a study of shared clonotypes between healthy human individuals (dated by TCRdb to about 2020). At the level of the whole study: A few men and two women, aged 18 to 49 years, made up the cohort. For each donor, three plates each were used for CD4 naive and CD4 memory, two plates were used for CD8 naive, and one plate was used for CD8 memory. To increase sequencing depth and limit assay-specific biases, different laboratories used diverse techniques to prepare libraries and sequence TCR repertoires. Leukapheresis yielded between about 0.9 and 8.9 billion PBMCs per donor. To estimate repertoire size and how much clonotype sharing occurs between individuals, the study deeply sequenced the blood TCR repertoires of roughly 5 healthy adults. Study-level results and caveats: Based on pairwise subsampling, the degree of clonotype sharing among donors was expected to be affected by sequencing depth. Even with the large sequencing depth, rarefaction of the sorted-subset datasets indicated that sequencing was incomplete. The small number of donors limited the genetic and exposure-history diversity represented. Across four donors, 5% to 6% of naive CD4, roughly 3.8% of naive CD8, roughly 2.3% of memory CD4, and roughly 0.4% of memory CD8 clonotypes were shared. Sampling was restricted to blood, and TCR repertoires in tissue are likely to differ from TCR repertoires in blood. Compared with non-shared clonotypes, clonotypes shared by all four sorted-subset donors had higher generation probabilities. Naive subsets generally had larger estimated clonotype richness than memory subsets.

CDR1 and CDR2 are read off the germline V gene (reference sequence) as MNHEY and SMNVEV. Including cysteine and phenylalanine, the CDR3 has 16 amino acids. CDR3 DNA only is kept here, 48 bases in frame from base 1. V and J are trimmed by 0 bases and 8 bases, and the gene matches miss 9 bases of the junction. CD8 naive samples were obtained by positive selection for CCR7 among CD45RO-negative cells, yielding a CD45RA+CCR7+ population from which TemRA cells were excluded. Donors were healthy HIV-negative adults with no recently reported acute infections or vaccinations. All donors were Caucasian adults living in Nashville, Tennessee, USA. After blood collection by leukapheresis, PBMCs were isolated using Ficoll-Histopaque density gradient centrifugation and then cryopreserved in the vapor phase of liquid nitrogen. Purity and quantity of every magnetically sorted T cell population were checked by analytical flow cytometry. Genomic DNA was isolated from each sorted fraction and quantified by UV absorbance on a Nanodrop 2000c.

TCR CDR3 regions were amplified from genomic DNA by multiplex PCR using the deep immunoSEQ assay. Extracted genomic DNA from each cell subset was distributed evenly across all wells of several immunoSEQ 96-well plates, and each plate was treated as a replicate. For sorted subsets, roughly 200 ng of genomic DNA, equivalent to about 30,000 T cell genomes, went into each replicate PCR. The purified libraries were quantified using a Qubit 3.0 fluorometer, sized with a Bioanalyzer 2100, and then quantified again using the KAPA Library Quantification kit. Every immunoSEQ 96-well plate was sequenced on a separate single-read 150-cycle Illumina NextSeq 550 flow cell. The original methods were these. Because only junctional sequences without quality scores were contained in the immunoSEQ output, filtering matching that applied to full-length reads could not be performed. Sequences were annotated with PyIR, a Python wrapper for IgBLAST v1.9, using IMGT germline references to assign V/J genes and CDR3. Reads were filtered out if the reads had weak V/J assignments (E-value above 1e-6), no CDR3, stop codons, out-of-frame junctions, or ambiguous translated residues. V3J clonotypes were defined as sequences sharing an identical inferred V gene, J gene, and CDR3 amino acid sequence. Percentage overlap between repertoires was computed as shared unique clonotypes divided by the size of the smaller repertoire. RTK rarefaction, the Chao1 estimator, and Recon v2.1 estimates of unobserved clonotypes were used to assess repertoire richness. Generation probabilities for all TCRbeta clonotypes obtained by the gDNA method from a few donors were computed using OLGA. The clones in this table, taken by TCRdb from immuneACCESS, are in-frame only. Not every clone is retained; where verified, under half of the shortfall comes from an unresolved V gene, and the cause of the rest is unknown. V, J and clone size reflect that table, while D and trimming were determined from the DNA. The table for this sample lists over 2,000,000 clones; roughly 93% of them were counted only once. Approximately 1.6% of the sample comes from the top ten.

About this clone itself: Which antigen it targets is not known. No clone much larger than this one lies a single base away; base qualities are absent.

In this chain, TRBV27 is recombined with TRBJ1-4, with 7 bases aligning to TRBD1. What was sequenced was naive CD8+ T cells from PBMCs. In light of the paper, this sample's cell subset or site label describes: CD45RA+CCR7+. The TCR sequence derives from a young man in good health. Some clones in this sample may be carry-over from other donors' samples. For the CDR3, the sequence is CASSLSTEGAGEKLFF. The sequenced DNA is TGTGCCAGCAGTTTATCCACCGAGGGGGCGGGCGAAAAACTGTTTTTT.